The rows below give T cell receptor beta chains drawn from one sample of a study of cytomegalovirus exposure and HLA in healthy donors. The data were produced by immunoSEQ multiplex PCR, yet TCRdb's version contains in-frame clones alone and is incomplete. This table has about 98,000 clones, more than 60% appearing once. The sample was PBMCs. These receptors came from a man aged 50 or older in good health and CMV-seronegative. The CDR3 runs from the conserved cysteine through the conserved F or W. Fields, in order: J gene, D gene, V gene, clone size, CDR3 protein, CDR3 DNA. D genes are given only for firm matches. The size field is filled for only some rows; it gives once, few, many or a size class.

>TRBJ1-4|TRBD1|TRBV15|.
CATSTARGLGEKLFF
TGTGCCACCAGCACAGCCAGGGGGCTGGGTGAAAAACTGTTTTTT
>TRBJ2-3|.|TRBV10-2|.
CASRGGQLSTDTQYF
TGCGCCAGCAGGGGGGGACAGCTCAGCACAGATACGCAGTATTTT
>TRBJ2-7|TRBD2|TRBV9|.
CASSSGGGITYEQYF
TGTGCCAGCAGCTCCGGGGGAGGGATTACCTACGAGCAGTACTTC
>TRBJ2-1|.|TRBV6-1|.
CASSGQGQGYNEQFF
TGTGCCAGCAGTGGCCAGGGGCAGGGTTACAATGAGCAGTTCTTC
>TRBJ2-1|TRBD2|TRBV7-3|.
CASSPGTSRYNEQFF
TGTGCCAGCAGCCCCGGGACTAGTCGGTACAATGAGCAGTTCTTC
>TRBJ1-1|.|TRBV10-3|.
CAISEYPGQNTEAFF
TGTGCCATCAGTGAGTACCCAGGCCAGAACACTGAAGCTTTCTTT
>TRBJ2-7|TRBD2|TRBV27|once
CASSSFAGVPHEQYF
TGTGCCAGCAGTTCTTTTGCGGGAGTGCCCCACGAGCAGTACTTC
>TRBJ1-2|.|TRBV19|.
CASGIDGNYGYTF
TGTGCCAGTGGTATCGACGGGAACTATGGCTACACCTTC
>TRBJ1-5|.|TRBV14|.
CASSSGRNQPQHF
TGTGCCAGCTCATCAGGGAGGAATCAGCCCCAGCATTTT
>TRBJ2-7|.|TRBV6-6|.
CASSYPTGQSYEQYF
TGTGCCAGCAGTTACCCGACTGGACAGAGCTACGAGCAGTACTTC
>TRBJ2-5|.|TRBV7-6|.
CASSFRAGEQETQYF
TGTGCCAGCAGCTTTAGGGCCGGGGAACAAGAGACCCAGTACTTC
>TRBJ1-5|.|TRBV16|once
CASSQSTGGGQPQHF
TGTGCCAGCAGCCAATCGACCGGGGGTGGTCAGCCCCAGCATTTT
>TRBJ1-2|TRBD1|TRBV2|.
CASSVRGDSVYGYTF
TGTGCCAGCAGTGTTCGCGGGGACAGCGTTTATGGCTACACCTTC
>TRBJ2-4|TRBD2|TRBV28|.
CASSLIGTSGSGDIQYF
TGTGCCAGCAGTTTAATCGGGACTAGCGGGAGTGGGGACATTCAGTACTTC
>TRBJ2-2|.|TRBV11-2|once
CASSLNGNIGTGELFF
TGTGCCAGCAGCTTAAACGGGAATATAGGAACCGGGGAGCTGTTTTTT
>TRBJ2-7|.|TRBV5-6|few
CASSLPGLSYEQYF
TGTGCCAGCAGTTTGCCGGGACTTTCCTACGAGCAGTACTTC